The 8 T cell receptor beta chains listed next were all sequenced from one sample in a study of blood T cell repertoires in COVID-19. Sequencing was performed with immunoSEQ multiplex PCR; in TCRdb, only in-frame clones are kept and a portion is missing. The repertoire includes fewer than 450,000 clones, approximately 85% of them detected once, and roughly 1.9% sits in the top ten. Input material: PBMCs or T cells enriched from blood (not recorded which). These receptor sequences come from a woman between 35 and 50 years old with acute COVID-19.

The V and J genes are TRBV19 and TRBJ1-1, with TRBD1 identical over 7 bases. Germline CDR1 and CDR2: LNHDA and SQIVND (reference sequence). The V and J ends lost 1 base and 3 bases, in that order; junction bases with no gene match: 5. This CDR3 has 15 amino acids. CDR3 protein: CASSIGQGVYTEAFF. The CDR3 coding sequence is TGTGCCAGTAGTATAGGGCAGGGGGTTTACACTGAAGCTTTCTTT.

Here the CDR3 reads CASRATGGGKLFF. The DNA for the CDR3 is TGTGCCAGCAGAGCGACAGGGGGGGGAAAACTGTTTTTT. The rearrangement links TRBV12-3 or TRBV12-4 to TRBJ1-4; 9 bases align to TRBD1. The V segment lost 6 bases and the J segment 10 bases; nucleotides outside the gene matches: 6. The length of the CDR3 is 13 residues.

V usage is TRBV6-5 and J usage is TRBJ2-1; tentatively, D is TRBD1 (5 bases). V was pared by 5 bases and J by 5 bases, with 10 bases between. This CDR3 region has 13 residues. The germline gives CDR1 MNHEY, CDR2 SVGAGI. The CDR3 DNA reads TGTGCCAGCAGTCAGCAGGGTAACAATGAGCAGTTCTTC. The encoded protein is CASSQQGNNEQFF.

The genes are TRBV5-1 and TRBJ2-1; TRBD1 might be the D (5 bases). V was pared by 0 bases and J by 0 bases, with 10 bases between. CDR3 length: 16 residues. CDR1 and CDR2 (germline): SGHRS, YFSETQ. This CDR3 is CASSLEAGNSYNEQFF. CDR3 nucleotide sequence: TGCGCCAGCAGCTTGGAGGCAGGGAACTCCTACAATGAGCAGTTCTTC.

The genes are TRBV21-1 and TRBJ2-7; the table's TRBD2 call for D was not verified on the DNA. TRBV21-1 is a pseudogene locus. CDR3 length: 18 residues. The chain's CDR3 is CASSKEIHTARSSYEQYF. CDR3 nucleotides: TGTGCCAGCAGCAAAGAGATTCATACGGCTAGGTCCTCCTACGAGCAGTACTTC.

V usage is TRBV19 and J usage is TRBJ2-1, with TRBD1 matching over 8 bases. V lost 1 base, J lost 8 bases, and 1 base stayed unmatched. Per germline, CDR1 LNHDA and CDR2 SQIVND (reference sequence). The length of the CDR3 is 13 residues. The CDR3, as DNA: TGTGCCAGTAGTATAGGACAGGGGTATGAGCAGTTCTTC. As protein: CASSIGQGYEQFF.

The rearrangement joins TRBV13 to TRBJ2-1; TRBD1 aligns across 9 bases. The CDR3 extends over 14 amino acids. V lost 5 bases, J lost 6 bases, and 5 bases stayed unmatched. CDR1 and CDR2 (germline): PRHDT, FYEKMQ (reference sequence). For the CDR3, the DNA is TGTGCCAGCAGCGGGGGGGACAGGGTCAATGAGCAGTTCTTC. Translated: CASSGGDRVNEQFF.

A note on this clone: The same CDR3 is also encoded by other DNA sequences in this sample. The rearrangement links TRBV5-1 to TRBJ2-5; TRBD2 agrees at 7 bases. Germline assignment: CDR1 SGHRS and CDR2 YFSETQ. CDR3 length equals 15 residues. V lost 0 bases, J lost 2 bases, and 4 bases stayed unmatched. CDR3 in amino acids: CASSLAPSGQETQYF. Written as DNA, the CDR3 is TGCGCCAGCAGCTTGGCCCCTAGCGGTCAAGAGACCCAGTACTTC.